This T cell receptor (beta chain) was obtained from a study of shared clonotypes between healthy human individuals (dated by TCRdb to 2020 to 2022). Context from the whole study: The cohort comprised two women and three men aged 18 to 49 years. For each donor, CD4 naive and CD4 memory were each run on three plates, CD8 naive on two plates, and CD8 memory on one plate. To estimate repertoire size and how much clonotype sharing occurs between individuals, the study deeply sequenced the blood TCR repertoires of several healthy adults. To increase sequencing depth and limit assay-specific biases, TCR repertoire library preparation and sequencing were carried out by different laboratories using diverse techniques. Per donor, leukapheresis produced somewhere between about 0.85 and 8.9 billion PBMCs. Points the paper makes about the study in general: Based on pairwise subsampling, the degree of clonotype sharing among donors was expected to be affected by sequencing depth. Rarefaction of sorted-subset datasets indicated incomplete sequencing despite the large sequencing depth. About 5% of naive CD4, 3% to 3.5% of naive CD8, around 2.3% of memory CD4, and 0.4% of memory CD8 clonotypes were shared across a few donors. Compared with non-shared clonotypes, the clonotypes found in all four sorted-subset donors had higher generation probabilities. Sampling was restricted to blood, and TCR repertoires in tissues likely differ from the TCR repertoires found in blood. Naive subsets generally had larger estimated clonotype richness than memory subsets did. The small number of donors limited the genetic and exposure-history diversity represented.

For the CD8 naive samples, CD45RO-negative cells were positively selected for CCR7, yielding a CD45RA+CCR7+ population from which TemRA cells were excluded. The donors were healthy, HIV-negative adults who had no recently reported acute infections or vaccinations. All donors were Caucasian adults living in Nashville, Tennessee, USA. Blood was collected by leukapheresis, and PBMCs were isolated by Ficoll-Histopaque density gradient centrifugation and then cryopreserved in liquid nitrogen vapor phase. Purity and quantity of every magnetically sorted T cell population were checked by analytical flow cytometry. From each sorted fraction, genomic DNA was isolated and quantified by UV absorbance on a Nanodrop 2000c. The CDR3 numbers 14 residues from cysteine through phenylalanine. Only the CDR3 DNA stays, 42 bases, in frame from base 1. Trimming leaves V shorter by 2 bases and J shorter by 3 bases, with the junction holding 2 bases beyond the gene matches. Per the germline V gene (reference sequence), MNHNY is the CDR1 and SVGAGI is the CDR2.

Only one count was recorded for this clone. What antigen it recognizes has not been identified. No base quality values were provided; no much bigger clone lies one nucleotide off. TCR CDR3 regions were amplified from genomic DNA by multiplex PCR using the deep immunoSEQ assay. Extracted genomic DNA from each cell subset was distributed evenly across all wells of several immunoSEQ 96-well plates, and each plate was treated as a replicate. For sorted subsets, about 200 ng genomic DNA, equal to tens of thousands of T cell genomes, was loaded into each replicate PCR. Purified libraries were measured with a Qubit 3.0 fluorometer, size-checked on a Bioanalyzer 2100, and measured again with the KAPA Library Quantification kit. Every immunoSEQ 96-well plate was sequenced on a separate single-read 150-cycle Illumina NextSeq 550 flow cell. The published analysis was carried out like this. Because the immunoSEQ output included only junctional sequences and no quality scores, the filtering could not be the same as the filtering used for full-length reads. Sequences were annotated with PyIR, a Python wrapper for IgBLAST v1.9, using IMGT germline references to assign V/J genes and CDR3. Any read was removed if the V/J assignment was weak (E-value above 1e-6), the CDR3 was missing, or the read contained stop codons, out-of-frame junctions, or ambiguous translated residues. V3J clonotypes were defined as sequences sharing an identical inferred V gene, J gene, and CDR3 amino acid sequence. Percentage overlap between repertoires was calculated by dividing the number of shared unique clonotypes by the size of the smaller repertoire. Repertoire richness was assessed with RTK rarefaction, the Chao1 estimator, and Recon v2.1 estimates of unobserved clonotypes. OLGA was used to compute generation probabilities for all TCRbeta clonotypes that the gDNA method yielded from several donors. The immuneACCESS repertoire file appears here via TCRdb, limited to in-frame rearrangements. These files lack a portion of the clones; in checked studies, under half of the deficit traces to unresolved V genes, and the cause of the others is not known. V, J and clone size are taken as reported in that table, and D and trimming were inferred from the DNA itself. A total of about 2.1 million clones appear in this sample, roughly 95% of them only once. Of the sample, under 2% is held by the ten largest clones.

The receptor was isolated from a man aged 18 to 30 in good health. Some clones in this sample may be carry-over from other donors' samples. The receptor chain draws on TRBV6-6 and TRBJ2-3, with 7 central nucleotides matching TRBD1. The specimen was naive CD8+ T cells from PBMCs. Interpreted using the paper, the cell subset or site label stands for: CD45RA+CCR7+. The nucleotides read TGTGCCAGCAGTTACGACAGGGCGACAGATACGCAGTATTTT. This codes for CASSYDRATDTQYF.